The 5 T cell receptor beta chains below all came from one sample that was sequenced in a study of T-cell memory formation after mild COVID-19. TCRdb called the 5' RACE reads again in MiXCR, with one record for every CDR3 protein. In the table there are about 250,000 distinct CDR3 sequences, over 15% of which are singletons. Input material: PBMCs or a T cell subset sorted from them (not recorded which). The origin of the receptors is a man between 18 and 29 years old who had mild COVID-19 (a few samples of this study predate the infection). Cell type and time point are not known.

The V and J genes are TRBV20-1 and TRBJ1-2; 10 bases fit TRBD1. Germline V gives CDR1 DFQATT, CDR2 SNEGSKA (reference sequence). CDR3 length: 12 residues. V gave up 4 bases and J gave up 8 bases; unmatched junction bases: 4. CDR3 nucleotides: TGCAGTGCTACCGGACAGGGGGAAGGCTACACCTTC. This encodes CSATGQGEGYTF.

At least ten counts were recorded for this clonotype. The chain employs TRBV7-9 and TRBJ2-1; 9 positions agree with TRBD1. The germline gives CDR1 SEHNR, CDR2 FQNEAQ (reference sequence). There are 15 residues in the CDR3. J lost 2 bases, V lost 5 bases, and 4 bases had no gene match. CDR3 loop: CASSPRQGAYNEQFF. The CDR3 DNA follows: TGTGCCAGCAGCCCCAGACAGGGGGCCTACAATGAGCAGTTCTTC.

This clonotype was detected many times. The chain uses TRBV12-3 or TRBV12-4 and TRBJ2-7; D perhaps matches TRBD2 (5 bases). This CDR3 contains 13 residues. Trimming left V 7 bases short and J 3 bases short, with 13 bases between. CDR3 region: CASTSHGLYEQYF. In DNA, the CDR3 is TGTGCCAGCACGTCACACGGACTCTACGAGCAGTACTTC.

This chain connects TRBV7-2 to TRBJ2-1; D perhaps matches TRBD1 (5 bases). The CDR3 spans 12 residues. In germline, CDR1 is SGHTA, CDR2 FQGNSA. CDR3 coding DNA: TGTGCGTACCAGGGCTCCTACAATGAGCAGTTCTTC. Translating gives CAYQGSYNEQFF.

This clonotype was seen a few times. This chain links TRBV7-2 with TRBJ2-5; no firm D call. Trimming pared 1 base from V and 5 bases from J, leaving 14 bases between. This CDR3 has 15 residues. Germline values: CDR1 SGHTA, CDR2 FQGNSA. CDR3 loop: CASSLVSGSWETQYF. DNA of the CDR3: TGTGCCAGCAGCTTAGTGTCAGGCTCTTGGGAGACCCAGTACTTC.